This paragraph covers one TCR beta chain sequence. The antigen is unknown. This entry belongs to a study of chemoradiotherapy in HPV16-positive cancers. Study information: Candidate HPV-specific clones and shared TCR motifs came from two HPV16-positive patients.

Study results and limitations: Functional assays defining HPV-specific T cells used only a couple of HPV16-positive patients. Candidate HPV-specific clones and E7-related TCR motifs grew in tumor during treatment. In HPV16-positive patients, HPV-responsive T-cell expansion tracked better recurrence-free survival.

Assay: immunoSEQ multiplex PCR; the TCRdb copy retains only in-frame clones and omits some. The table has about 7,800 clones, roughly 79% seen once. The sample was gathered from a patient who underwent chemoradiotherapy. This TCR derives from a human donor with HPV-associated anogenital cancer.

The CDR3 nucleotides are TGCGCCAGCAGCCAAGAGGTCGTAACCTACGAGCAGTACTTC. Translated, it gives CASSQEVVTYEQYF. The rearrangement uses TRBV4-1 and TRBJ2-7; no reliable D call. The CDR3 covers 14 residues. Germline CDR1 is MGHRA and CDR2 is YSYEKL. Trimming cost V 0 bases and J 2 bases, with 8 bases left between them.